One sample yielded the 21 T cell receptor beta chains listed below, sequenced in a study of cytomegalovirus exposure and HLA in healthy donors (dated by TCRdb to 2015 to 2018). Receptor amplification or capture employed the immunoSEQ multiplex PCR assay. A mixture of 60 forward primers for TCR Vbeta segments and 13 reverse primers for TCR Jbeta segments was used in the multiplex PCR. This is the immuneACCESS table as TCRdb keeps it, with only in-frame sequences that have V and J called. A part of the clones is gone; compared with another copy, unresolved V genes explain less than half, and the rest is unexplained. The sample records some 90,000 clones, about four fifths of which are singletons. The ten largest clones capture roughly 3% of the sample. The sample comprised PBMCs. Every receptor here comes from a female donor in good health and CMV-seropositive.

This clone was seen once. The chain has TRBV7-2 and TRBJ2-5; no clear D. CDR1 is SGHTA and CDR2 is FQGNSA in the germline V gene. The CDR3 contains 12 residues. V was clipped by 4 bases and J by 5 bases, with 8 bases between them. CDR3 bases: TGTGCCAGCAGCTCCCAGAGGGAGACCCAGTACTTC. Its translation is CASSSQRETQYF.

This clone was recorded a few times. The CDR3, as DNA: TGTGCCAGCAGGCGACGCGGCCAAGAGACCCAGTACTTC. Translation: CASRRRGQETQYF. J is TRBJ2-5 and V is TRBV2; D is unresolved. Trimming pared 6 bases from V and 1 base from J, leaving 9 bases between. Germline CDR1 reads SNHLY; CDR2 reads FYNNEI. The CDR3 totals 13 residues.

The DNA of the CDR3 is TGTGCCTGGAGTGTTACTACAGATACGCAGTATTTT. Protein sequence: CAWSVTTDTQYF. This chain connects TRBV30 to TRBJ2-3; D is ambiguous. V was clipped by 0 bases and J by 3 bases, with 4 bases between them. Germline V gene sequence: CDR1 GTSNPN, CDR2 SVGIG (reference sequence). CDR3 length: 12 amino acids.

CDR3 in amino acids: CASSQGEVPGETQYF. CDR3 in DNA: TGTGCCAGCAGCCAAGGGGAGGTGCCAGGGGAGACCCAGTACTTC. The chain employs TRBV7-9 and TRBJ2-5; a weak D match, TRBD2 (6 bases). Per the germline V gene, CDR1 is SEHNR and CDR2 is FQNEAQ (reference sequence). V was cut by 5 bases and J by 5 bases, with 18 bases left in between. The CDR3 is made up of 15 amino acids.

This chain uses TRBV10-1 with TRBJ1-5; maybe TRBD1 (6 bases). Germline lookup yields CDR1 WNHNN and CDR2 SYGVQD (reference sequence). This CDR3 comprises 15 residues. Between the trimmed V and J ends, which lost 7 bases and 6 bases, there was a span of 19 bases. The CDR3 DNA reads TGCGCCAGCAACCCGAAAGGGGGGGCGGGTCAGCCCCAGCATTTT. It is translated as CASNPKGGAGQPQHF.

The CDR3 reads CASRPGLGNTEAFF. The DNA for the CDR3 is TGTGCCAGTCGGCCAGGGTTAGGCAACACTGAAGCTTTCTTT. The rearrangement uses TRBV9 and TRBJ1-1; possibly TRBD1 for D (5 bases). The CDR3 runs to 14 residues. The V end lost 8 bases, the J end lost 2 bases, and 16 bases lay between the germline ends. Germline V gives CDR1 SGDLS, CDR2 YYNGEE. The full variable domain, rest sourced from reference TRBV9 and TRBJ1-1, is DSGVTQTPKHLITATGQRVTLRCSPRSGDLSVYWYQQSLDQGLQFLIQYYNGEERAKGNILERFSAQQFPDLHSELNLSSLELGDSALYFCASRPGLGNTEAFFGQGTRLTVV.

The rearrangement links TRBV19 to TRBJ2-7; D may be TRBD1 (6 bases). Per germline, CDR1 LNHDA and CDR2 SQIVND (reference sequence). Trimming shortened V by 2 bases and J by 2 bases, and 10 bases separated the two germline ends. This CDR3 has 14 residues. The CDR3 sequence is CASSITGQTYEQYF. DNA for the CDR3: TGTGCCAGTAGTATAACCGGACAGACCTACGAGCAGTACTTC. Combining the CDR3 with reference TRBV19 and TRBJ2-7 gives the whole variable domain DGGITQSPKYLFRKEGQNVTLSCEQNLNHDAMYWYRQDPGQGLRLIYYSQIVNDFQKGDIAEGYSVSREKKESFPLTVTSAQKNPTAFYLCASSITGQTYEQYFGPGTRLTVT.

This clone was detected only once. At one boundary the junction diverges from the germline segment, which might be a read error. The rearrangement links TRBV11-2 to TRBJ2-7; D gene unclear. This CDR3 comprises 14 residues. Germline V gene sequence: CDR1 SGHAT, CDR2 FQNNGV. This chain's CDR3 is CASSFRWSSHEQYF. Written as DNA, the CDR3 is TGTGCCAGCAGCTTCCGGTGGAGCTCCCACGAGCAGTACTTC.

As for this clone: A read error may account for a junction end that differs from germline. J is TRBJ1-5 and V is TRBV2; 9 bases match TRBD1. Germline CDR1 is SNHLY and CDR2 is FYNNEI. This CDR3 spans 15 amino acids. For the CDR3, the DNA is TGTGCCAGCAGGGAAGAGACAGGGGGTCACCAGCCCCAGCATTTT. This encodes CASREETGGHQPQHF.

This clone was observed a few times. As DNA, the CDR3 is TGTGCCAGCAGCTTAGAGAGAAACACTGAAGCTTTCTTT. This codes for CASSLERNTEAFF. The J gene is TRBJ1-1, the V gene TRBV11-2; D uncertain. The V gene's germline CDR1 is SGHAT and CDR2 FQNNGV. The V end was cut by 0 bases, the J end by 2 bases, with 4 bases between. The length of the CDR3 is 13 residues.

The CDR3 region is CASSFSGGDNEQFF. The DNA for the CDR3 is TGTGCCAGCAGCTTCAGCGGGGGCGACAATGAGCAGTTCTTC. The rearrangement joins TRBV5-4 to TRBJ2-1; TRBD2 matches 8 bases. The CDR3 length is 14 residues. Germline V gene data show CDR1 as SGHNT and CDR2 as YYREEE (reference sequence). The J segment lost 5 bases and the V segment lost 2 bases, leaving 3 bases of the junction unmatched.

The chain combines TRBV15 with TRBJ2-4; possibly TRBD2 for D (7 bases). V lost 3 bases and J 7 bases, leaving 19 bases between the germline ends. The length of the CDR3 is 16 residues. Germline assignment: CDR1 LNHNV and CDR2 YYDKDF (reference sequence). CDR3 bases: TGTGCCACCAGCAGGGCAGGCGGGGGCCGGGGGAACATTCAGTACTTC. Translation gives CATSRAGGGRGNIQYF.

The CDR3 reads CASSLEGLTSTDTQYF. For the CDR3, the DNA is TGCGCCAGCAGCTTGGAGGGACTTACTAGCACAGATACGCAGTATTTT. The rearrangement uses TRBV5-1 and TRBJ2-3, with D tentatively TRBD2 (6 bases). The CDR3 loop spans 16 amino acids. Trimming took off 0 bases at V and 0 bases at J, with 11 bases between the two ends. Germline lookup yields CDR1 SGHRS and CDR2 YFSETQ.

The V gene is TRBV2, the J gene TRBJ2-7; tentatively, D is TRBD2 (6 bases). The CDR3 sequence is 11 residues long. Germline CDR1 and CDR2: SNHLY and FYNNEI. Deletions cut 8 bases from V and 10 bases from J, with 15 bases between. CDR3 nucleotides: TGTGCCAGCTCCAACGACGGGGGTCAGTACTTC. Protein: CASSNDGGQYF.

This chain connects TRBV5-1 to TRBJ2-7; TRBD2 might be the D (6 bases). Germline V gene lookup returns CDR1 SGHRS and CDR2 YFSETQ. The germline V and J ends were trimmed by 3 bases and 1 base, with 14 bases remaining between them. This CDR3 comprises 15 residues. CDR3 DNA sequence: TGCGCCAGCAGCTCAAGGAGGGACGGTTCCTACGAGCAGTACTTC. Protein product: CASSSRRDGSYEQYF.

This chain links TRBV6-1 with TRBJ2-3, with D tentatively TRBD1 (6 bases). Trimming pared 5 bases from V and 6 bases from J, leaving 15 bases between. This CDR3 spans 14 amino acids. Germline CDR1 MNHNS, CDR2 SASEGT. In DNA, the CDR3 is TGTGCCAGCAGTTCTAAACAGGGACGGGATACGCAGTATTTT. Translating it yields CASSSKQGRDTQYF.

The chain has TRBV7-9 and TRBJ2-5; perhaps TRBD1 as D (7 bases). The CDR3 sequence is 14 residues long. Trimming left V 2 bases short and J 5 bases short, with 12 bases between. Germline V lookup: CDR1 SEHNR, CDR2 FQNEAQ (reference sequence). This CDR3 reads CASSLNSGGETQYF. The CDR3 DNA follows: TGTGCCAGCAGCTTAAACTCAGGGGGGGAGACCCAGTACTTC.

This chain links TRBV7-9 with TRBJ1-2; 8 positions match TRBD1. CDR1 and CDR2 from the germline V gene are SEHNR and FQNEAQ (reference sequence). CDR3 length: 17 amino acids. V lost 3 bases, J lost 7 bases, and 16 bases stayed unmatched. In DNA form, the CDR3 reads TGTGCCAGCAGCTTTATGCAGGGGGCCATCTCGGAACGTGGCTACACCTTC. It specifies CASSFMQGAISERGYTF.

CDR3: CASSEYPGNGYTF. CDR3 coding DNA: TGTGCCAGCAGTGAATACCCGGGGAACGGCTACACCTTC. The chain has TRBV2 and TRBJ1-2; D is ambiguous. V gave up 2 bases and J gave up 8 bases, with 12 bases separating them. The germline V gene has CDR1 SNHLY and CDR2 FYNNEI. The length of the CDR3 is 13 residues.

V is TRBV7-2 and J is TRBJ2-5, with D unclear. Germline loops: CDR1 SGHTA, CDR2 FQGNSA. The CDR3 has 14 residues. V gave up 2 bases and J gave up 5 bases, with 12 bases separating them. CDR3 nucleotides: TGTGCCAGCAGCTTAACGACACCCCGGGAGACCCAGTACTTC. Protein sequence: CASSLTTPRETQYF.

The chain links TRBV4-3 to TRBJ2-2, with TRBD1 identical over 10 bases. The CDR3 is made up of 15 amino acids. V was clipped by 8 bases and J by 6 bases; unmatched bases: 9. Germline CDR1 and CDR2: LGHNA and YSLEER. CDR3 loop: CASGRDRGRAGELFF. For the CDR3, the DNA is TGCGCCAGCGGTCGGGACAGGGGAAGGGCCGGGGAGCTGTTTTTT.